The entry below describes one T cell receptor beta chain. V lost 3 bases and J 7 bases, leaving 5 bases between the germline ends. The germline V gene encodes CDR1 MGHRA and CDR2 YSYEKL. The CDR3 runs 11 residues. This sample stems from a study of long-term antiretroviral therapy in people with HIV. The authors ran the immunoSEQ assay, v3.0, at survey level. The method was immunoSEQ multiplex PCR; TCRdb's version includes in-frame clones alone and lacks a portion of them. The sample includes some 28,000 clones, about 93% of them seen just once. Treatment of all HIV participants took place in the United States.

V usage is TRBV4-1 and J usage is TRBJ2-3, with D uncertain. The source was unsorted PBMCs, collected 6.2 years after starting antiretroviral therapy. This TCR derives from a man aged 40-50 years with HIV. DNA of the CDR3: TGCGCCAGCAGCCAGAGGAATACGCAGTATTTT. Translated: CASSQRNTQYF.